Listed below are T cell receptor beta chains from one sample, sequenced in a study of cytomegalovirus exposure and HLA in healthy donors. Libraries were prepared by immunoSEQ multiplex PCR; TCRdb keeps only in-frame clonotypes and omits some of them. The data show under 250,000 clones, about 81% seen once. Sequencing used PBMCs. These receptors originate from a woman aged 25 to 39 in good health and CMV-seronegative. The CDR3 runs from the conserved cysteine through the conserved F or W. Fields, in order: CDR3 DNA, CDR3 protein, D gene, V gene, clone size, CDR3 length, J gene. The D gene is left open where the match is weak. Some rows mark clone size as missing; the rest say once, few, many or name a class of expanded clone.

cdr3_nt: TGCGCCAGCAGGGAGCAGTTGAACACTGAAGCTTTCTTT
cdr3_aa: CASREQLNTEAFF
d_call: NA
v_call: TRBV10-2
clone_size: NA
cdr3_length: 13
j_call: TRBJ1-1

cdr3_nt: TGCGCCAGCAGCCGGGACAGTGCCTACGAGCAGTACTTC
cdr3_aa: CASSRDSAYEQYF
d_call: TRBD1
v_call: TRBV5-1
clone_size: NA
cdr3_length: 13
j_call: TRBJ2-7

cdr3_nt: TGTGCCTGGAGTGGGGACATGGGGAAGACCCAGTACTTC
cdr3_aa: CAWSGDMGKTQYF
d_call: NA
v_call: TRBV30
clone_size: NA
cdr3_length: 13
j_call: TRBJ2-5

cdr3_nt: TGCGCCAGCAGCTTGGGTCCCGGGACAGGGGGCAATTATGAGCAGTTCTTC
cdr3_aa: CASSLGPGTGGNYEQFF
d_call: TRBD1
v_call: TRBV5-1
clone_size: NA
cdr3_length: 17
j_call: TRBJ2-1

cdr3_nt: TGTGCCAGCAGTCCCACGGGACTAGCGGGGCAAGAGACCCAGTACTTC
cdr3_aa: CASSPTGLAGQETQYF
d_call: TRBD2
v_call: TRBV27
clone_size: NA
cdr3_length: 16
j_call: TRBJ2-5

cdr3_nt: TGCAGCGTCCCTAAGGGGGCCGGTACCTACGAGCAGTACTTC
cdr3_aa: CSVPKGAGTYEQYF
d_call: TRBD1
v_call: TRBV29-1
clone_size: NA
cdr3_length: 14
j_call: TRBJ2-7

cdr3_nt: TGTGCCAGCAGCTCGGACAGGGGAGCTACAGATACGCAGTATTTT
cdr3_aa: CASSSDRGATDTQYF
d_call: TRBD1
v_call: TRBV5-6
clone_size: NA
cdr3_length: 15
j_call: TRBJ2-3

cdr3_nt: TGTGCCAGCATCCTTACGACCAGGGGGCCAACTGAAGCTTTCTTT
cdr3_aa: CASILTTRGPTEAFF
d_call: TRBD1
v_call: TRBV6-5
clone_size: NA
cdr3_length: 15
j_call: TRBJ1-1

cdr3_nt: TGCGCCAGCAGGCCAGGTGACGTCTTGAACACTGAAGCTTTCTTT
cdr3_aa: CASRPGDVLNTEAFF
d_call: NA
v_call: TRBV5-1
clone_size: NA
cdr3_length: 15
j_call: TRBJ1-1

cdr3_nt: TGTGCCAGCTCGCCTAGTCCGTTGAGTGTTTACGAGCAGTACTTC
cdr3_aa: CASSPSPLSVYEQYF
d_call: NA
v_call: TRBV18
clone_size: NA
cdr3_length: 15
j_call: TRBJ2-7

cdr3_nt: TGTGCCACCAGCAGAGATGGGAGAGATAATCAGCCCCAGCATTTT
cdr3_aa: CATSRDGRDNQPQHF
d_call: NA
v_call: TRBV15
clone_size: NA
cdr3_length: 15
j_call: TRBJ1-5

cdr3_nt: TGTGCCAGCAGCTCCAGCGGGTTGGAGACCCAGTACTTC
cdr3_aa: CASSSSGLETQYF
d_call: NA
v_call: TRBV11-3
clone_size: once
cdr3_length: 13
j_call: TRBJ2-5

cdr3_nt: TGTGCCAGCAGACGTTCCCTAGACAGCAATCAGCCCCAGCATTTT
cdr3_aa: CASRRSLDSNQPQHF
d_call: NA
v_call: TRBV5-6
clone_size: few
cdr3_length: 15
j_call: TRBJ1-5

cdr3_nt: TGCGCCAGCAGGCGCGAAGGGGTGGGAGGTGTACCAGATACGCAGTATTTT
cdr3_aa: CASRREGVGGVPDTQYF
d_call: NA
v_call: TRBV5-1
clone_size: NA
cdr3_length: 17
j_call: TRBJ2-3

cdr3_nt: TGTGCCAGCAGTTTGCGGGGGGCCCAGACCGGGGAGCTGTTTTTT
cdr3_aa: CASSLRGAQTGELFF
d_call: TRBD2
v_call: TRBV5-6
clone_size: NA
cdr3_length: 15
j_call: TRBJ2-2

cdr3_nt: TGCGCCAGCAGCTCGGGACAGCTTGGCGAGCAGTACTTC
cdr3_aa: CASSSGQLGEQYF
d_call: TRBD1
v_call: TRBV5-1
clone_size: few
cdr3_length: 13
j_call: TRBJ2-7

cdr3_nt: TGTGCCAGCAGCCCGGTGGGGACAGGGGGCTACGAGCAGTACTTC
cdr3_aa: CASSPVGTGGYEQYF
d_call: TRBD1
v_call: TRBV5-4
clone_size: NA
cdr3_length: 15
j_call: TRBJ2-7

cdr3_nt: TGTGCCAGTAGTATACAGGGGCCCGGAAACACCATATATTTT
cdr3_aa: CASSIQGPGNTIYF
d_call: NA
v_call: TRBV19
clone_size: NA
cdr3_length: 14
j_call: TRBJ1-3

cdr3_nt: TGTGCCAGCAGTCCGACAGGGGGAGATACGCAGTATTTT
cdr3_aa: CASSPTGGDTQYF
d_call: TRBD1
v_call: TRBV27
clone_size: NA
cdr3_length: 13
j_call: TRBJ2-3

cdr3_nt: TGTGCCTGGAGTGTACTACATAGCAATCAGCCCCAGCATTTT
cdr3_aa: CAWSVLHSNQPQHF
d_call: NA
v_call: TRBV30
clone_size: NA
cdr3_length: 14
j_call: TRBJ1-5

cdr3_nt: TGTGCCAGCACTCAGGGGCACCCGCCCTACGAGCAGTACTTC
cdr3_aa: CASTQGHPPYEQYF
d_call: NA
v_call: TRBV27
clone_size: NA
cdr3_length: 14
j_call: TRBJ2-7

cdr3_nt: TGTGCCAGCGCGCGGCTAGCGGGAGGAGATACGCAGTATTTT
cdr3_aa: CASARLAGGDTQYF
d_call: TRBD2
v_call: TRBV2
clone_size: NA
cdr3_length: 14
j_call: TRBJ2-3

cdr3_nt: TGTGCCAGCTCATCGACAGGGGCGAACACCGGGGAGCTGTTTTTT
cdr3_aa: CASSSTGANTGELFF
d_call: TRBD1
v_call: TRBV18
clone_size: NA
cdr3_length: 15
j_call: TRBJ2-2

cdr3_nt: TGTGCCAGCAGTCCCCCCGCCGGGACTACTTACCCTTATGGCTACACCTTC
cdr3_aa: CASSPPAGTTYPYGYTF
d_call: NA
v_call: TRBV28
clone_size: NA
cdr3_length: 17
j_call: TRBJ1-2

cdr3_nt: TGTGCCTGGAGTGTACCAGGGAGGGTTGGCAATCAGCCCCAGCATTTT
cdr3_aa: CAWSVPGRVGNQPQHF
d_call: NA
v_call: TRBV30
clone_size: NA
cdr3_length: 16
j_call: TRBJ1-5

cdr3_nt: TGCGCCAGCAGCCCGGCCAGACTAGCGGAGCAAGGCACAGATACGCAGTATTTT
cdr3_aa: CASSPARLAEQGTDTQYF
d_call: TRBD2
v_call: TRBV5-1
clone_size: NA
cdr3_length: 18
j_call: TRBJ2-3

cdr3_nt: TGTGCCTGGAGGGTATTTCGGGGAAGGGATACGCAGTATTTT
cdr3_aa: CAWRVFRGRDTQYF
d_call: NA
v_call: TRBV30
clone_size: few
cdr3_length: 14
j_call: TRBJ2-3

cdr3_nt: TGTGCCAGCAGTGGGAGGACTAGCGGACCGAGGGAGCAGTTCTTC
cdr3_aa: CASSGRTSGPREQFF
d_call: TRBD2
v_call: TRBV6-1
clone_size: NA
cdr3_length: 15
j_call: TRBJ2-1

cdr3_nt: TGTGCCAGCAGCCCCCGCGGGGTTGAGCAGTTCTTC
cdr3_aa: CASSPRGVEQFF
d_call: NA
v_call: TRBV7-8
clone_size: once
cdr3_length: 12
j_call: TRBJ2-1

cdr3_nt: TGTGCCAGCAGGCGAAAGGAGGGGTTGGAGACCCAGTACTTC
cdr3_aa: CASRRKEGLETQYF
d_call: NA
v_call: TRBV2
clone_size: NA
cdr3_length: 14
j_call: TRBJ2-5

cdr3_nt: TGTGCCAGCAGTCTCCTCGAAGCTTTCTTT
cdr3_aa: CASSLLEAFF
d_call: NA
v_call: TRBV6-1
clone_size: NA
cdr3_length: 10
j_call: TRBJ1-1

cdr3_nt: TGTGCCAGCAGCCCTCGACAGGGTGGTGACACTGAAGCTTTCTTT
cdr3_aa: CASSPRQGGDTEAFF
d_call: TRBD1
v_call: TRBV7-8
clone_size: NA
cdr3_length: 15
j_call: TRBJ1-1

cdr3_nt: TGTGCCAGCAGCGTGGGGCAGGGGCCCTACACAGATACGCAGTATTTT
cdr3_aa: CASSVGQGPYTDTQYF
d_call: NA
v_call: TRBV9
clone_size: NA
cdr3_length: 16
j_call: TRBJ2-3

cdr3_nt: TGTGCCAGCAGACTACAGGGACCCACCGGGGAGCTGTTTTTT
cdr3_aa: CASRLQGPTGELFF
d_call: NA
v_call: TRBV2
clone_size: NA
cdr3_length: 14
j_call: TRBJ2-2

cdr3_nt: TGTGCCAGTAGTATCTCCAGGGTTGCTGGAAACACCATATATTTT
cdr3_aa: CASSISRVAGNTIYF
d_call: NA
v_call: TRBV19
clone_size: NA
cdr3_length: 15
j_call: TRBJ1-3

cdr3_nt: TGTGCCAGCTCACCAGAGAATGAGCAGTTCTTC
cdr3_aa: CASSPENEQFF
d_call: NA
v_call: TRBV18
clone_size: NA
cdr3_length: 11
j_call: TRBJ2-1

cdr3_nt: TGTGCCAGCAGTGCCTGGACATCTAACTATGGCTACACCTTC
cdr3_aa: CASSAWTSNYGYTF
d_call: NA
v_call: TRBV28
clone_size: NA
cdr3_length: 14
j_call: TRBJ1-2

cdr3_nt: TGTGCCAGCAGCTACGGACTAGGCCGGGGGGAGACCCAGTACTTC
cdr3_aa: CASSYGLGRGETQYF
d_call: TRBD2
v_call: TRBV11-3
clone_size: NA
cdr3_length: 15
j_call: TRBJ2-5

cdr3_nt: TGTGCCAGCAGTTACGACGACAGGTCGTTTAACTATGGCTACACCTTC
cdr3_aa: CASSYDDRSFNYGYTF
d_call: NA
v_call: TRBV6-5
clone_size: NA
cdr3_length: 16
j_call: TRBJ1-2

cdr3_nt: TGTGCCAGCAGCACACGGACAGGGGAAGACACTGAAGCTTTCTTT
cdr3_aa: CASSTRTGEDTEAFF
d_call: TRBD1
v_call: TRBV9
clone_size: NA
cdr3_length: 15
j_call: TRBJ1-1

cdr3_nt: TGTGCCAGCAGCTCCTCCCTCAGTCTGAATGAGCAGTTCTTC
cdr3_aa: CASSSSLSLNEQFF
d_call: NA
v_call: TRBV6-4
clone_size: NA
cdr3_length: 14
j_call: TRBJ2-1

cdr3_nt: TGTGCCAGCAGCGTAGCGGGGACAGTGATCACAGATACGCAGTATTTT
cdr3_aa: CASSVAGTVITDTQYF
d_call: TRBD1
v_call: TRBV9
clone_size: once
cdr3_length: 16
j_call: TRBJ2-3

cdr3_nt: TGTGCCAGCAATTCACTACAGGGGGCTTCGTACGAGCAGTACTTC
cdr3_aa: CASNSLQGASYEQYF
d_call: TRBD1
v_call: TRBV6-1
clone_size: many
cdr3_length: 15
j_call: TRBJ2-7

cdr3_nt: TGTGCCAGCAGTTTAGGACTAGGTTACAATGAGCAGTTCTTC
cdr3_aa: CASSLGLGYNEQFF
d_call: TRBD2
v_call: TRBV27
clone_size: few
cdr3_length: 14
j_call: TRBJ2-1

cdr3_nt: TGTGCCAGCAGTTTAGTGACATACACCGGGGAGCTGTTTTTT
cdr3_aa: CASSLVTYTGELFF
d_call: NA
v_call: TRBV28
clone_size: NA
cdr3_length: 14
j_call: TRBJ2-2

cdr3_nt: TGTGCCAGCGCGCCCGGGACTAGCGGACGTAATGAGCAGTTCTTC
cdr3_aa: CASAPGTSGRNEQFF
d_call: TRBD2
v_call: TRBV18
clone_size: NA
cdr3_length: 15
j_call: TRBJ2-1

cdr3_nt: TGTGCCAGCAGTTTCGCCGGGACACCGCCGAACTATGGCTACACCTTC
cdr3_aa: CASSFAGTPPNYGYTF
d_call: NA
v_call: TRBV27
clone_size: NA
cdr3_length: 16
j_call: TRBJ1-2

cdr3_nt: TGTGCCACCAGTAGGAACAGAAACTATGGCTACACCTTC
cdr3_aa: CATSRNRNYGYTF
d_call: NA
v_call: TRBV15
clone_size: NA
cdr3_length: 13
j_call: TRBJ1-2

cdr3_nt: TGTGCCAGCAAACCTCACCGGGATAATGAAAAACTGTTTTTT
cdr3_aa: CASKPHRDNEKLFF
d_call: NA
v_call: TRBV2
clone_size: NA
cdr3_length: 14
j_call: TRBJ1-4

cdr3_nt: TGTGCCAGCAGCTTAACAGGGGTCAATGAGCAGTTCTTC
cdr3_aa: CASSLTGVNEQFF
d_call: TRBD1
v_call: TRBV7-9
clone_size: NA
cdr3_length: 13
j_call: TRBJ2-1

cdr3_nt: TGTGCCAGCAGCCTACAGGGTTTTGGTAATGAAAAACTGTTTTTT
cdr3_aa: CASSLQGFGNEKLFF
d_call: NA
v_call: TRBV13
clone_size: NA
cdr3_length: 15
j_call: TRBJ1-4

cdr3_nt: TGTGCCAGCAGCTTACGAGCGGGGGGTTACGAGCAGTACTTC
cdr3_aa: CASSLRAGGYEQYF
d_call: TRBD2
v_call: TRBV7-9
clone_size: once
cdr3_length: 14
j_call: TRBJ2-7

cdr3_nt: TGTGCCAGCAGCCCCTACCTATTCCGTGACAGGGCCTCCGAGCAGTACTTC
cdr3_aa: CASSPYLFRDRASEQYF
d_call: TRBD1
v_call: TRBV7-2
clone_size: NA
cdr3_length: 17
j_call: TRBJ2-7

cdr3_nt: TGTGCCAGCAGAGAGAGAGGGGGCCCCCTGAGCACAGATACGCAGTATTTT
cdr3_aa: CASRERGGPLSTDTQYF
d_call: TRBD1
v_call: TRBV27
clone_size: NA
cdr3_length: 17
j_call: TRBJ2-3

cdr3_nt: TGCAGCACAAAAAGGGGGGGCCGCACTGAAGCTTTCTTT
cdr3_aa: CSTKRGGRTEAFF
d_call: NA
v_call: TRBV29-1
clone_size: NA
cdr3_length: 13
j_call: TRBJ1-1

cdr3_nt: TGTGCCAGCTCATCCCCCGGGACAAGTAGCAATCAGCCCCAGCATTTT
cdr3_aa: CASSSPGTSSNQPQHF
d_call: NA
v_call: TRBV18
clone_size: NA
cdr3_length: 16
j_call: TRBJ1-5

cdr3_nt: TGTGCCAGCAGCGTCGGTCTGGCGGGCGGGACGGGCGAGCAGTACTTC
cdr3_aa: CASSVGLAGGTGEQYF
d_call: NA
v_call: TRBV7-2
clone_size: NA
cdr3_length: 16
j_call: TRBJ2-7

cdr3_nt: TGTGCCAGCAGCTCCGCCCAGACTAGCGGGAGCAACAATGAGCAGTTCTTC
cdr3_aa: CASSSAQTSGSNNEQFF
d_call: TRBD2
v_call: TRBV5-4
clone_size: once
cdr3_length: 17
j_call: TRBJ2-1

cdr3_nt: TGTGCCAGCAGCCGATCCGGGTCCTATGGCTACACCTTC
cdr3_aa: CASSRSGSYGYTF
d_call: NA
v_call: TRBV6-5
clone_size: NA
cdr3_length: 13
j_call: TRBJ1-2